The entry below describes one T cell receptor beta chain. The data were taken from a study of shared clonotypes between healthy human individuals. Measured with immunoSEQ multiplex PCR; TCRdb has only the in-frame clones, and not every one. Of around 610,000 clones listed, about 95% are singletons. CD45RO-negative, CCR7-positively selected cells formed the naive CD8 fraction, excluding terminally differentiated effector memory CD45RA+ cells. Germline CDR1 is SGHDT and CDR2 is YYEEEE. CDR3 size: 13 residues. Deletions cut 0 bases from V and 8 bases from J, with 8 bases between. This clonotype originated in a woman aged 25 to 39 in good health. The chain joins TRBV5-6 to TRBJ1-4; D might be TRBD1 (5 bases). Sequences were obtained from naive CD8+ T cells sorted from blood. CDR3 loop: CASSLVGQEKLFF. CDR3 in DNA: TGTGCCAGCAGCTTGGTGGGGCAAGAAAAACTGTTTTTT.